Below, 14 T cell receptor beta chains from the same sample are listed, as sequenced in a study of blood T cell repertoires in COVID-19. Profiling relied on immunoSEQ multiplex PCR, and the TCRdb table lists in-frame clones only, not all of them. The sample has roughly 260,000 clones, around nine tenths seen once. Sequencing was carried out using peripheral blood. These receptors all come from a woman between 25 and 40 years old with COVID-19, enrolled during active disease.

The chain links TRBV6-2 or TRBV6-3 to TRBJ2-2, with 7 bases that match TRBD1. Germline CDR1 and CDR2: MNHEY and SVGEGT. This CDR3 has 18 amino acids. With V trimmed by 0 bases and J by 0 bases, 7 bases remained unmatched. For the CDR3, the DNA is TGTGCCAGCAGTTACTCAAGGGCTGGGACAGCGAACACCGGGGAGCTGTTTTTT. This encodes CASSYSRAGTANTGELFF.

The V and J genes are TRBV28 and TRBJ1-2; no reliable D call. Germline CDR1 is MDHEN and CDR2 is SYDVKM. With 3 bases removed from V and 8 bases from J, the gap between germline ends came to 16 bases. CDR3 length: 14 amino acids. CDR3 protein: CASSFNAHHRGYTF. Here the CDR3 DNA reads TGTGCCAGCAGTTTTAACGCCCATCACCGGGGCTACACCTTC.

The chain carries TRBV4-1 and TRBJ2-5; 8 nucleotides line up with TRBD2. From germline, CDR1 is MGHRA and CDR2 YSYEKL. V lost 4 bases to trimming and J lost 5 bases; unmatched junction nucleotides: 12. The length of the CDR3 is 16 residues. CDR3 sequence: CASSPGAGTSQETQYF. The CDR3 nucleotides are TGCGCCAGCAGCCCAGGCGCCGGGACTAGTCAGGAGACCCAGTACTTC.

The rearrangement joins TRBV4-1 to TRBJ1-3; possibly TRBD1 for D (6 bases). The CDR3 contains 15 residues. Trimming removed 4 bases from V and 4 bases from J, with 14 bases in between. Per the germline V gene, CDR1 is MGHRA and CDR2 is YSYEKL. CDR3 nucleotides: TGCGCCAGCAGCCGGAACAGGGATTCAGGAAACACCATATATTTT. It codes for CASSRNRDSGNTIYF.

The CDR3 loop is CASSPVPPGYGYTF. In DNA form, the CDR3 reads TGTGCCAGCAGTCCGGTCCCGCCGGGCTATGGCTACACCTTC. This rearrangement joins TRBV25-1 to TRBJ1-2; unclear D gene. The length of the CDR3 is 14 residues. The V end lost 5 bases, the J end lost 4 bases, and 14 bases lay between the germline ends. In germline, CDR1 is MGHDK, CDR2 SYGVNS.

The chain uses TRBV5-1 and TRBJ2-1, with TRBD2 identical over 7 bases. The V gene end was trimmed by 2 bases and the J gene end by 0 bases; junction bases not matched to a gene: 11. The CDR3 is made up of 18 amino acids. Per germline, CDR1 SGHRS and CDR2 YFSETQ. The CDR3 here is CASSFQDLADYSYNEQFF. Written as DNA, the CDR3 is TGCGCCAGCAGCTTTCAGGACCTAGCGGATTACTCCTACAATGAGCAGTTCTTC.

The CDR3 sequence is CASSQGLQGGYGYTF. CDR3 nucleotides: TGTGCCAGCAGCCAAGGGCTACAGGGGGGGTATGGCTACACCTTC. This chain uses TRBV3-1 (or the pseudogene TRBV3-2) with TRBJ1-2; 8 bases match TRBD1. Germline values: CDR1 LGHDT, CDR2 YNNKEL (reference sequence). V was pared by 1 base and J by 5 bases, with 6 bases of the junction left unmatched. The CDR3 covers 15 residues.

This clone has only a few counts. The rearrangement joins TRBV5-1 to TRBJ1-6, with TRBD1 matching 10 bases. Per the germline V gene, CDR1 is SGHRS and CDR2 is YFSETQ. The CDR3 is 14 amino acids. V trimming: 4 bases; J trimming: 9 bases; junction bases outside the gene matches: 4. CDR3 in amino acids: CASSRDRGGSPLHF. For the CDR3, the DNA is TGCGCCAGCAGCCGGGACAGGGGTGGTTCACCCCTCCACTTT.

This clone was detected only a few times. The chain has TRBV5-6 and TRBJ1-3, with 7 bases lining up with TRBD1. CDR3 length equals 13 residues. Germline V gene data show CDR1 as SGHDT and CDR2 as YYEEEE. V dropped 3 bases and J dropped 4; count of bases not matched to a gene: 1. CDR3 in DNA: TGTGCCAGCAGCTGGGGACAGGGAAACACCATATATTTT. This codes for CASSWGQGNTIYF.

The chain employs TRBV2 and TRBJ2-3; 9 positions match TRBD1. The ends lost 8 bases at V and 2 bases at J; junction bases unmatched: 8. The germline V gene has CDR1 SNHLY and CDR2 FYNNEI. The CDR3 is 15 amino acids. The CDR3 region has the DNA TGTGCCAGCTTAAACCGGGACAGGGACACAGATACGCAGTATTTT. It specifies CASLNRDRDTDTQYF.

The chain combines TRBV28 with TRBJ2-7; possible D gene TRBD2, 5 bases. The CDR3 runs to 13 residues. Trimming pared 5 bases from V and 7 bases from J, leaving 15 bases between. Germline-derived CDR1 and CDR2 are MDHEN and SYDVKM. The DNA for the CDR3 is TGTGCCAGCAGTCCATACCCCTCGGGGGAGCAGTACTTC. Its translation: CASSPYPSGEQYF.

The chain joins TRBV30 to TRBJ1-6; the D gene is possibly TRBD1 (5 bases). CDR3 size: 13 residues. Germline V CDR1 and CDR2: GTSNPN, SVGIG (reference sequence). Trimming left V 5 bases short and J 6 bases short, with 11 bases between. CDR3 DNA: TGTGCCTGGGCGACAGAAATTAATTCACCCCTCCACTTT. It translates to CAWATEINSPLHF.

The CDR3 sequence is CASIPDRGTEAFF. The CDR3 coding sequence is TGTGCCAGTATCCCAGACAGGGGTACTGAAGCTTTCTTT. This chain joins TRBV19 and TRBJ1-1; 8 bases line up with TRBD1. J was trimmed by 5 bases and V by 7 bases; bases with no gene match: 6. This CDR3 contains 13 residues. Looked up from germline, CDR1 is LNHDA and CDR2 is SQIVND (reference sequence). The complete variable domain, with remaining parts taken from reference TRBV19 and TRBJ1-1, reads DGGITQSPKYLFRKEGQNVTLSCEQNLNHDAMYWYRQDPGQGLRLIYYSQIVNDFQKGDIAEGYSVSREKKESFPLTVTSAQKNPTAFYLCASIPDRGTEAFFGQGTRLTVV.

The chain couples TRBV6-5 to TRBJ2-7, with 10 bases fitting TRBD2. V shed 4 bases and J 0 bases; nucleotides not matched to a gene: 3. CDR1 MNHEY and CDR2 SVGAGI come from the germline V gene. The CDR3 totals 15 residues. The CDR3 loop is CASSFGLAASYEQYF. The CDR3 DNA follows: TGTGCCAGCAGTTTTGGACTAGCGGCCTCCTACGAGCAGTACTTC.